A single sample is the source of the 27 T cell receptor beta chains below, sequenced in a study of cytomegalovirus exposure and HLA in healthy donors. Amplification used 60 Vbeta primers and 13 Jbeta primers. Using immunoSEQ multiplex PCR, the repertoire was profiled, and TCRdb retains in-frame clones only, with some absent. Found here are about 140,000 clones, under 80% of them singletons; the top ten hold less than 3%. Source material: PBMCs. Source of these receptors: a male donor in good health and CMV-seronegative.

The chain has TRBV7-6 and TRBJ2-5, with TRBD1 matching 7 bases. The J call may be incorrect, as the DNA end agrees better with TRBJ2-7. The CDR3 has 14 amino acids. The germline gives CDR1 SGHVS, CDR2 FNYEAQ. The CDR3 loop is CASSRGTVSYEQYF. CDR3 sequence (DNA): TGTGCCAGCAGCAGAGGGACAGTCTCCTACGAGCAGTACTTC.

CDR3 loop: CASTESSGGDNEQFF. The CDR3 nucleotides read TGTGCCAGCACCGAGTCTAGCGGGGGGGACAATGAGCAGTTCTTC. The chain combines TRBV7-6 with TRBJ2-1; 12 bases agree with TRBD2. V was pared by 7 bases and J by 5 bases, with 6 bases of the junction left unmatched. Germline V gives CDR1 SGHVS, CDR2 FNYEAQ. This CDR3 region has 15 residues. The full variable domain, its missing parts supplied by reference TRBV7-6 and TRBJ2-1, is GAGVSQSPRYKVTKRGQDVALRCDPISGHVSLYWYRQALGQGPEFLTYFNYEAQQDKSGLPNDRFSAERPEGSISTLTIQRTEQRDSAMYRCASTESSGGDNEQFFGPGTRLTVL.

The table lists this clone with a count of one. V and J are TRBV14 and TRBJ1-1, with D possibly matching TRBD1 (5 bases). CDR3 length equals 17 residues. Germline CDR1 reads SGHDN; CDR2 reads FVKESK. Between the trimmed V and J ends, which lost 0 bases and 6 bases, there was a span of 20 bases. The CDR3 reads CASSQDWHGGTFAEAFF. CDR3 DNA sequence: TGTGCCAGCAGCCAAGATTGGCATGGCGGGACCTTTGCTGAAGCTTTCTTT.

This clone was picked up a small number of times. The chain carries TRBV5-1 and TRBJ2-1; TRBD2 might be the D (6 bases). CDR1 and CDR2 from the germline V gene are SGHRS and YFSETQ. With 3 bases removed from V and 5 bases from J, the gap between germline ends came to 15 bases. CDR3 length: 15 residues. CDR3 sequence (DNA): TGCGCCAGCAGCTGGGGACTGGCGATCGACAATGAGCAGTTCTTC. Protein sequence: CASSWGLAIDNEQFF.

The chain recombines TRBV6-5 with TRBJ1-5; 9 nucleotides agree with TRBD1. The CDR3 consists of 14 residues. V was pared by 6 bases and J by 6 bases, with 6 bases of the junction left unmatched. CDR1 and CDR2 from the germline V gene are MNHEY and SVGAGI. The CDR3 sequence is CASRHGTGLQPQHF. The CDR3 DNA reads TGTGCCAGCAGGCATGGGACAGGGCTTCAGCCCCAGCATTTT.

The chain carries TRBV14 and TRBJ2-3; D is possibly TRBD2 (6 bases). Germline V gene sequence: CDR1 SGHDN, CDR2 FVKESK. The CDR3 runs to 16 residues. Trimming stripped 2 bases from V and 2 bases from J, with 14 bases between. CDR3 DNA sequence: TGTGCCAGCAGCCAATTTCGGGGGTTGAACACAGATACGCAGTATTTT. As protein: CASSQFRGLNTDTQYF.

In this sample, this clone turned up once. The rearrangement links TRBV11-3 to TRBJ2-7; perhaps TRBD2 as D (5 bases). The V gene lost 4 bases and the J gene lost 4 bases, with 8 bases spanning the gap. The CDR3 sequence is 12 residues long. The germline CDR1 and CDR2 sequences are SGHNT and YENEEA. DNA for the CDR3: TGTGCCAGCAGCTCGGGAACATACGAGCAGTACTTC. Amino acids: CASSSGTYEQYF.

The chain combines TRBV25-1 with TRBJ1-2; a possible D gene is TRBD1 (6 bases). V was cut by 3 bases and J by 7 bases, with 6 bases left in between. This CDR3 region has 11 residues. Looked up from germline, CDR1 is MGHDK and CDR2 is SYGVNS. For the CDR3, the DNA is TGTGCCAGCAGTGACAGGGGTGGCTACACCTTC. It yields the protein CASSDRGGYTF.

CDR3 sequence (DNA): TGTGCCAGCAGCTCGACTTACCAAGAGACCCAGTACTTC. This gives the protein CASSSTYQETQYF. The chain has TRBV11-2 and TRBJ2-5; no reliable D call. Germline loops: CDR1 SGHAT, CDR2 FQNNGV. The CDR3 sequence is 13 residues long. The ends were cut back, 4 bases at V and 0 bases at J, with 6 bases in the middle.

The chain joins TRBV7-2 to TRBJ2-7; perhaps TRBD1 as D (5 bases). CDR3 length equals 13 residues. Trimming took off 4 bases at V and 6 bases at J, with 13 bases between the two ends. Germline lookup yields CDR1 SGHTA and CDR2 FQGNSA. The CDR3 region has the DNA TGTGCCAGCAGCTCGCGGACAAGCCGCGAGCAGTACTTC. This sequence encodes CASSSRTSREQYF.

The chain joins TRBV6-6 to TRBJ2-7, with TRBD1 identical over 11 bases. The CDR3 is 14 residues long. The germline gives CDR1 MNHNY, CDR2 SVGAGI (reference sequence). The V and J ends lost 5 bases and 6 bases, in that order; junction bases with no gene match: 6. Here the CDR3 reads CASSGPGTGGEQYF. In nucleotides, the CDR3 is TGTGCCAGCAGTGGACCCGGGACAGGGGGCGAGCAGTACTTC.

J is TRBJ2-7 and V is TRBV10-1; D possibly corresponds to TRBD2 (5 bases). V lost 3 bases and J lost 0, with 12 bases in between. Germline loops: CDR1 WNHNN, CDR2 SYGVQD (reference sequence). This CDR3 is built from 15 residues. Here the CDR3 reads CASSDPADPSYEQYF. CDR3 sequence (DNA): TGCGCCAGCAGTGATCCAGCGGATCCCTCCTACGAGCAGTACTTC.

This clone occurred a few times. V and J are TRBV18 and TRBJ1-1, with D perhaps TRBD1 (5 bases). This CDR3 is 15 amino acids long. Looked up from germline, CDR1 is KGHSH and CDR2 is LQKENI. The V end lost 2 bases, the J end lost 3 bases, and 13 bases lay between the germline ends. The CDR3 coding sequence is TGTGCCAGCTCACCAGGAAAGGGGCAGGACACTGAAGCTTTCTTT. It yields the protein CASSPGKGQDTEAFF.

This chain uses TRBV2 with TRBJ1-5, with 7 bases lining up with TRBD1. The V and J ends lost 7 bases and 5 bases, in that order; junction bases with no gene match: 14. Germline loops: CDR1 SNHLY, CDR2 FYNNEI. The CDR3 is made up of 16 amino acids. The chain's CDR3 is CASNPYGRGRDQPQHF. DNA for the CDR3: TGTGCCAGCAATCCTTACGGGAGGGGGCGAGATCAGCCCCAGCATTTT.

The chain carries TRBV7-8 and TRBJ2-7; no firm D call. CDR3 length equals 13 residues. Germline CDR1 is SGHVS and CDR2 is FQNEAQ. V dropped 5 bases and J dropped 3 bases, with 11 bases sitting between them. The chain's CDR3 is CASSRASIYEQYF. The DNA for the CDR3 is TGTGCCAGCAGCCGAGCAAGTATCTACGAGCAGTACTTC.

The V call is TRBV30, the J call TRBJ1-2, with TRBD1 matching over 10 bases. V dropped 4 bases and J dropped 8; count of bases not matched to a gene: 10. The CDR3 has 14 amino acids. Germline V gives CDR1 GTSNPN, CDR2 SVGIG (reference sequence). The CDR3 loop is CAWMLGQGTGGYTF. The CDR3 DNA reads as TGTGCCTGGATGTTGGGACAGGGGACCGGCGGCTACACCTTC.

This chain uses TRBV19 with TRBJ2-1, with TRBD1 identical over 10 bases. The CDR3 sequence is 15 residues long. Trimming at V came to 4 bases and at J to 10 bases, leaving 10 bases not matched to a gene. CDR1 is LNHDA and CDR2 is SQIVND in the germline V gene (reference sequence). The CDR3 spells CASSNRQGALGEQFF. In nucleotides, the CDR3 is TGTGCCAGTAGTAACCGACAGGGGGCGCTTGGAGAGCAGTTCTTC.

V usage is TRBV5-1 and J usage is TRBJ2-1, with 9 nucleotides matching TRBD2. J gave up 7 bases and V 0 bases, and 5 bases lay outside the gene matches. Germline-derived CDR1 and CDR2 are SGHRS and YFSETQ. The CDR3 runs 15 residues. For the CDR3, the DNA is TGCGCCAGCAGCTTGGGTAGCGGGAGTATGAATGAGCAGTTCTTC. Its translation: CASSLGSGSMNEQFF.

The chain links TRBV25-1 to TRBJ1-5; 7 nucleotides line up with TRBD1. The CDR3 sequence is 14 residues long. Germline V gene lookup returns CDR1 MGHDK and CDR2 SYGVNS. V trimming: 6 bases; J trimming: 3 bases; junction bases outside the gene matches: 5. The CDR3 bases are TGTGCCAGCAGCTACGGGACAGTCAATCAGCCCCAGCATTTT. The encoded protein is CASSYGTVNQPQHF.

The CDR3: CAISESQGGFHGYTF. The CDR3 DNA reads TGTGCCATCAGTGAGTCGCAGGGGGGCTTTCATGGCTACACCTTC. The V gene is TRBV10-3, the J gene TRBJ1-2; 7 bases agree with TRBD1. V lost 0 bases, J lost 6 bases, and 7 bases stayed unmatched. Germline values: CDR1 ENHRY, CDR2 SYGVKD. CDR3 length equals 15 residues.

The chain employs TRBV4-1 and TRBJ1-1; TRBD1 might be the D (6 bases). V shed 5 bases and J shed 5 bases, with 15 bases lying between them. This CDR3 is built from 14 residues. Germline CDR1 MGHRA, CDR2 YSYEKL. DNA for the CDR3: TGCGCCAGCAGCGACTCCGGGGGGCGGACTGAAGCTTTCTTT. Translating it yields CASSDSGGRTEAFF.

The CDR3 loop is CASSQQGARSPLHF. For the CDR3, the DNA is TGTGCCAGCAGCCAACAGGGGGCAAGGTCACCCCTCCACTTT. J is TRBJ1-6 and V is TRBV7-9, with 9 nucleotides matching TRBD1. The germline CDR1 and CDR2 sequences are SEHNR and FQNEAQ (reference sequence). J was trimmed by 10 bases and V by 5 bases; bases with no gene match: 6. This CDR3 contains 14 residues.

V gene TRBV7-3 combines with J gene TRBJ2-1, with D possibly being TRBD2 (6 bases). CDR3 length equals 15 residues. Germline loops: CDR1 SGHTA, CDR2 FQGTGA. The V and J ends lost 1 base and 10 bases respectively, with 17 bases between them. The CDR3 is CASSLIGGLGSEQFF. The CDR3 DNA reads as TGTGCCAGCAGCTTAATCGGGGGTTTGGGGTCAGAGCAGTTCTTC.

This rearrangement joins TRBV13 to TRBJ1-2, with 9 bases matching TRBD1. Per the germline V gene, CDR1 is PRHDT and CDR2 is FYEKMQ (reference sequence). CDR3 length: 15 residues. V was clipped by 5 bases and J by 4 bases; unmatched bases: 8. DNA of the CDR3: TGTGCCAGCAGCGACATAGACAGGGGGATCTATGGCTACACCTTC. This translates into CASSDIDRGIYGYTF.

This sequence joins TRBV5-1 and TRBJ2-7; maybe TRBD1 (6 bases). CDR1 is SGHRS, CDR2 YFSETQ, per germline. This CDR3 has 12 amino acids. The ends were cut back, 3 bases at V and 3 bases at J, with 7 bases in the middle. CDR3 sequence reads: CASSWDNYEQYF. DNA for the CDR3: TGCGCCAGCAGCTGGGACAACTACGAGCAGTACTTC.

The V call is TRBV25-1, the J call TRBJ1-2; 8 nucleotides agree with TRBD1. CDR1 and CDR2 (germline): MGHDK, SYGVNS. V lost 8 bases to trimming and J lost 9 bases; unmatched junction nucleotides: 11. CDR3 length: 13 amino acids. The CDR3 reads CASGTTGGYSYTF. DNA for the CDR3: TGTGCCAGCGGAACAACAGGGGGTTATAGCTACACCTTC.

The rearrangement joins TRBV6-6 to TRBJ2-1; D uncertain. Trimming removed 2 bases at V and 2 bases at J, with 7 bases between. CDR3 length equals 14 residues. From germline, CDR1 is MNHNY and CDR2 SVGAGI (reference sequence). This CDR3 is CASSYGQTYNEQFF. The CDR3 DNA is TGTGCCAGCAGTTACGGCCAAACCTACAATGAGCAGTTCTTC.